Included here is one T cell receptor (beta chain) sequence, with context. The clone's antigen remains unknown. Base qualities are missing; no much larger clone stands one base away. The immunoSEQ Assay, a bias-controlled multiplex PCR, was used to amplify TCRbeta CDR3 regions from genomic DNA. Regarding the original processing steps: The number of nucleated cells in each sample was estimated by amplification of reference gene primers within the assay. To quantify the absolute abundance of each unique TCRbeta CDR3 rearrangement, sequence reads were collapsed and filtered. For each sample, productive Simpson clonality was calculated as the square root of Simpson's diversity index across productive rearrangements. What TCRdb holds here is the immuneACCESS table cut down to in-frame rearrangements. Part of the clones is not present; checked against another copy, under half of the missing clones reflect an unresolved V gene, and the others are unexplained. V and J calls plus clone size are reproduced from that table; the DNA served to infer D and trimming. The sample data list some 55,000 clones, and 77% of these were observed just once. Jointly, the top ten make up about 39% of the sample.

The germline ends are 8 bases apart after V is trimmed by 3 bases and J by 0 bases. The germline V gene supplies CDR1 MNHEY and CDR2 SVGAGI. There are 15 amino acids in the CDR3, from cysteine to phenylalanine inclusive. Just the 45-base CDR3 DNA is kept, in frame starting at base 1. This entry comes from a study of blood T cell repertoires in COVID-19 (dated by TCRdb to the early 2020s). For the wider study: The collaborator samples originated in the United States, Italy and Spain and spanned the acute and convalescent phases of COVID-19. The prospective study material was composed of cDNA or gDNA derived from T cells, B-cell-depleted T cells, or PBMCs. Deeply sampled blood TCRbeta repertoires from subjects exposed to, actively infected with, or recovered from COVID-19 were included in the dataset. The repertoires were released in a freely available public database meant as a resource for research on the immune response to SARS-CoV-2. Samples were obtained from the ongoing ImmuneRACE study (first 160 participants) and from 1,000 to 1,500 subjects provided by 6 global collaborators. Sample metadata almost always included a de-identified subject ID, COVID-19 status, age in years and sex. Where HLA class I and class II types were available, the types were taken from metadata supplied by the sample provider, not from assay-based typing.

Results and caveats for the whole study, not just this receptor: Clinical and demographic metadata were provided uncurated, with the amount varying by source and participant.

Each collaborating institution followed its own protocols to collect whole blood in K2EDTA tubes. Collaborator samples were shipped for TCRbeta analysis as frozen whole blood, isolated PBMCs, or DNA extracted from either sample type. The clonotype was recovered from a man aged 70-80 years with active or convalescent COVID-19. The sequenced sample was peripheral blood. Rearrangement joined TRBV6-5 to TRBJ1-4; too little of a D gene remains to name it. The DNA sequence reads TGTGCCAGCAGTTATGTGGGAGCAACTAATGAAAAACTGTTTTTT. Translated, it gives CASSYVGATNEKLFF.